The present T cell receptor (delta chain) was sequenced within a study of γδ T cells in repeated Plasmodium falciparum infection. The wider study: Four controlled malaria infections with P. falciparum NF54 spanned roughly 97 weeks.

Broader study findings: In Vdelta2-negative, largely Vdelta1+, gammadelta repertoires, repeated controlled infections appeared to drive clonal selection waves.

The CDR3 consists of 9 residues. Germline V gives CDR1 TVYSNPD, CDR2 GDNSRS (reference sequence). Bulk repertoires came from Vgamma9/Vdelta2+ or Vdelta2-negative gammadelta T cells flow-sorted from PBMC. This clone appeared a few times. The target antigen is unknown. This may be a read error: a much more frequent sequence differs by one nucleotide. TCRdb ran CATT on the multiplex PCR reads. The repertoire holds 50,000 to 65,000 delta-chain clones, with about 1.5% as singletons. What was sequenced was gamma-delta T cells from blood. The TCR sequence derives from a pool of human donors (malaria-infected and uninfected, not separated). The V gene call reads TRDV3; no J gene was called; the D call of TRDD2 is as the table states it, not checked on the DNA. The CDR3 protein is CALGSFLHF. The CDR3 nucleotides are TGTGCCTTGGGGTCCTTCCTACACTTT.